Here is one T cell receptor beta chain with its context. The sample comes from a study of CXCR3-negative and CXCR3-positive naive CD8 T cells. The CDR3 totals 13 residues. Germline assignment: CDR1 SEHNR and CDR2 FQNEAQ (reference sequence). The libraries of TRB cDNA were prepared using 5' RACE with UMI labels. TCRdb re-called the 5' RACE reads, yielding one record per CDR3 amino acid sequence without DNA. Listed are 65,000 to 95,000 distinct CDR3 sequences; 1.5% to 2% falls within the top ten. The sequenced sample was naive CXCR3- CD8+ T cells from blood. Indicated subset: CD45RO-CCR7+CD27+CD95- naive CD8+ T cells lacking CXCR3 (TNR3-). The V and J genes are TRBV7-9 and TRBJ1-1; with no DNA, the TCRdb D assignment of TRBD1 cannot be verified. The TCR sequence derives from a human donor in good health. Some clones in this sample may be carry-over from other donors' samples. CDR3 amino acids: CASSSGTGPEAFF. Supplemented by reference TRBV7-9 and TRBJ1-1, the full variable domain reads DTGVSQNPRHKITKRGQNVTFRCDPISEHNRLYWYRQTLGQGPEFLTYFQNEAQLEKSRLLSDRFSAERPKGSFSTLEIQRTEQGDSAMYLCASSSGTGPEAFFGQGTRLTVV.